A selection of T cell receptor beta chains follows, all from one sample in a study of STAT5B mutations in CD4+ large granular lymphocyte leukemia. The assay was immunoSEQ multiplex PCR, and TCRdb's table has in-frame clones only and misses some. Among tens of thousands of clones, 87% were seen once, and the ten largest hold less than 3.5%. Sequencing input: CD4+ T cells from blood buffy coats. The source is a human donor in good health. Each CDR3 is given with its conserved first and last residue. A D gene is named only where the DNA matches it firmly. Expanded clones are given a class, and other clones once, few, many or no size at all.

V gene: TRBV5-1
clone size: -
CDR3 length: 17
D gene: TRBD2
J gene: TRBJ2-7
CDR3 protein: CASSPLPGTSGGYEQYF
CDR3 DNA: TGCGCCAGCAGCCCCCTCCCCGGGACTAGCGGGGGATACGAGCAGTACTTC

V gene: TRBV6-1
clone size: -
CDR3 length: 12
D gene: TRBD1
J gene: TRBJ1-2
CDR3 protein: CASRDRVDGYTF
CDR3 DNA: TGTGCCAGCAGGGACAGGGTCGATGGCTACACCTTC

V gene: TRBV30
clone size: -
CDR3 length: 14
D gene: -
J gene: TRBJ1-5
CDR3 protein: CAWGRGASSQPQHF
CDR3 DNA: TGTGCCTGGGGGAGGGGCGCTAGTAGTCAGCCCCAGCATTTT

V gene: TRBV28
clone size: -
CDR3 length: 12
D gene: -
J gene: TRBJ1-5
CDR3 protein: CASSWGNQPQHF
CDR3 DNA: TGTGCCAGCAGTTGGGGAAATCAGCCCCAGCATTTT

V gene: TRBV7-2
clone size: -
CDR3 length: 13
D gene: TRBD1
J gene: TRBJ1-2
CDR3 protein: CASSSGQNYGYTF
CDR3 DNA: TGTGCCAGCAGCTCGGGACAGAACTATGGCTACACCTTC

V gene: TRBV6-1
clone size: -
CDR3 length: 12
D gene: -
J gene: TRBJ2-7
CDR3 protein: CASSYGTYEQYF
CDR3 DNA: TGTGCCAGCAGCTACGGAACCTACGAGCAGTACTTC

V gene: TRBV7-2
clone size: -
CDR3 length: 14
D gene: -
J gene: TRBJ1-3
CDR3 protein: CASSLGGYGNTIYF
CDR3 DNA: TGTGCCAGCAGCTTAGGTGGTTACGGAAACACCATATATTTT

V gene: TRBV10-3
clone size: -
CDR3 length: 12
D gene: -
J gene: TRBJ2-5
CDR3 protein: CAISESQETQYF
CDR3 DNA: TGTGCCATCAGTGAGTCCCAAGAGACCCAGTACTTC

V gene: TRBV19
clone size: once
CDR3 length: 14
D gene: -
J gene: TRBJ1-2
CDR3 protein: CASSIREYGYGYTF
CDR3 DNA: TGTGCCAGTAGTATAAGGGAGTACGGCTATGGCTACACCTTC

V gene: TRBV19
clone size: -
CDR3 length: 16
D gene: -
J gene: TRBJ2-1
CDR3 protein: CASSPPPSGGTNEQFF
CDR3 DNA: TGTGCCAGTAGTCCGCCCCCTTCCGGAGGGACCAATGAGCAGTTCTTC

V gene: TRBV7-8
clone size: -
CDR3 length: 14
D gene: -
J gene: TRBJ1-5
CDR3 protein: CASSYAQGRQPQHF
CDR3 DNA: TGTGCCAGCAGCTACGCCCAGGGACGTCAGCCCCAGCATTTT

V gene: TRBV11-2
clone size: -
CDR3 length: 15
D gene: -
J gene: TRBJ2-2
CDR3 protein: CASTLRGMGTGELFF
CDR3 DNA: TGTGCCAGCACCCTAAGGGGGATGGGCACCGGGGAGCTGTTTTTT

V gene: TRBV5-4
clone size: -
CDR3 length: 14
D gene: -
J gene: TRBJ1-2
CDR3 protein: CASSAHNSNYGYTF
CDR3 DNA: TGTGCCAGCAGCGCCCATAATTCTAACTATGGCTACACCTTC

V gene: TRBV14
clone size: -
CDR3 length: 17
D gene: TRBD1
J gene: TRBJ2-1
CDR3 protein: CASSSQLGQYMSDEQFF
CDR3 DNA: TGTGCCAGCAGCTCCCAGTTGGGACAGTACATGTCCGATGAGCAGTTCTTC

V gene: TRBV28
clone size: -
CDR3 length: 16
D gene: -
J gene: TRBJ1-2
CDR3 protein: CASTPSGVHRGYGYTF
CDR3 DNA: TGTGCCAGCACCCCCTCGGGAGTCCACCGGGGCTATGGCTACACCTTC

V gene: TRBV4-2
clone size: -
CDR3 length: 14
D gene: -
J gene: TRBJ1-4
CDR3 protein: CASSQEAGVEKLFF
CDR3 DNA: TGTGCCAGCAGCCAAGAGGCAGGGGTTGAAAAACTGTTTTTT

V gene: TRBV7-9
clone size: -
CDR3 length: 15
D gene: TRBD1
J gene: TRBJ2-4
CDR3 protein: CASSFTGEPKNIQYF
CDR3 DNA: TGTGCCAGCAGTTTTACAGGGGAGCCCAAAAACATTCAGTACTTC

V gene: TRBV6-6
clone size: -
CDR3 length: 15
D gene: TRBD1
J gene: TRBJ2-7
CDR3 protein: CASREPGQGVYEQYF
CDR3 DNA: TGTGCCAGCAGAGAACCCGGACAGGGGGTCTACGAGCAGTACTTC

V gene: TRBV6-5
clone size: -
CDR3 length: 13
D gene: -
J gene: TRBJ2-3
CDR3 protein: CASSYSSIDTQYF
CDR3 DNA: TGTGCCAGCAGTTACAGTAGCATAGATACGCAGTATTTT

V gene: TRBV28
clone size: -
CDR3 length: 12
D gene: -
J gene: TRBJ2-1
CDR3 protein: CASSPRGGEQFF
CDR3 DNA: TGTGCCAGCAGCCCAAGGGGGGGAGAGCAGTTCTTC

V gene: TRBV29-1
clone size: -
CDR3 length: 15
D gene: -
J gene: TRBJ1-1
CDR3 protein: CSVEDLVGADTEAFF
CDR3 DNA: TGCAGCGTTGAAGACCTCGTGGGCGCGGACACTGAAGCTTTCTTT

V gene: TRBV5-5
clone size: few
CDR3 length: 15
D gene: TRBD1
J gene: TRBJ1-2
CDR3 protein: CASSLIGQGDYGYTF
CDR3 DNA: TGTGCCAGCAGCTTGATCGGACAGGGGGACTATGGCTACACCTTC

V gene: TRBV23-1
clone size: -
CDR3 length: 18
D gene: TRBD1
J gene: TRBJ2-7
CDR3 protein: CASESDVPGGRHSHEQYF
CDR3 DNA: TGCGCCAGCGAGTCAGATGTACCAGGGGGTCGTCATTCCCACGAGCAGTACTTC

V gene: TRBV7-8
clone size: -
CDR3 length: 14
D gene: -
J gene: TRBJ1-4
CDR3 protein: CASSLVTGNEKLFF
CDR3 DNA: TGTGCCAGCAGCTTAGTTACAGGGAATGAAAAACTGTTTTTT